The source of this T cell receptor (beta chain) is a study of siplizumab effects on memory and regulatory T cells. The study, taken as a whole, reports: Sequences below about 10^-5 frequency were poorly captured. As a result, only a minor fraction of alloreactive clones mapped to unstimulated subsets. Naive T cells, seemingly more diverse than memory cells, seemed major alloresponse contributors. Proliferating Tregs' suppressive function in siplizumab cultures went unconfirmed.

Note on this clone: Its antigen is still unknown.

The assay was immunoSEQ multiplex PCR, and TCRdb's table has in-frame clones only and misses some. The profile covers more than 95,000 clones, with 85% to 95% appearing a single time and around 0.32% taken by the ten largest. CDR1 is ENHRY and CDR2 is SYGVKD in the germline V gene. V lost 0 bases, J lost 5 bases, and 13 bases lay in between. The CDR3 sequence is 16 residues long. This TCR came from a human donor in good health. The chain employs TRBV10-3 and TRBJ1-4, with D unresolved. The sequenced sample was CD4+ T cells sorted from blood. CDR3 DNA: TGTGCCATCAGTGAGTCGGTCAATCGCCCAAATGAAAAACTGTTTTTT. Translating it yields CAISESVNRPNEKLFF.